This T cell receptor beta chain is drawn from a study of blood T cell repertoires in COVID-19 (dated by TCRdb to 2018 to 2021). As for the study more broadly: Collaborator samples came from the United States, Italy and Spain and covered acute and convalescent phases of COVID-19. HLA class I and class II types, where available, came from metadata supplied by the sample provider rather than from assay-based typing. The material from the prospective study consisted of cDNA or gDNA derived from T cells, B-cell-depleted T cells, or PBMCs. Samples were obtained from the ongoing ImmuneRACE study (first 160 participants) and from 1,000 to 1,500 subjects provided by 6 global collaborators. The dataset comprised deeply sampled blood TCRbeta repertoires from subjects exposed to, actively infected with, or recovered from COVID-19. The sample metadata nearly always contained a de-identified subject ID, COVID-19 status, age in years and sex. The repertoires were released in a freely available public database meant as a resource for research on the immune response to SARS-CoV-2. The paper as a whole reports these results and caveats: How much clinical and demographic metadata was included differed by source and by participant, and the metadata was provided uncurated.

As to this clone: Its cognate antigen has yet to be identified. The record has no base qualities; no much larger clone is one base away.

Spanning cysteine to phenylalanine, the CDR3 consists of 16 amino acids. Solely the CDR3 DNA is kept, with 48 bases framed from the first base. Trimming accounts for 2 bases at V and 8 bases at J, while the number of junction bases matched to no gene is 8. CDR1 and CDR2 are read off the germline V gene as MRHNA and SNTAGT. TCRbeta CDR3 regions were amplified from genomic DNA using the immunoSEQ Assay, a bias-controlled multiplex PCR. The source study handled its data this way. Within the assay, amplification of reference gene primers was used to estimate how many nucleated cells each sample contained. Sequence reads were collapsed and filtered to measure the absolute abundance of every unique TCRbeta CDR3 rearrangement. For each sample, productive Simpson clonality was calculated as the square root of Simpson's diversity index across productive rearrangements. Held by TCRdb, this immuneACCESS table contains in-frame sequences only and omits some clones. Under half of the omission traces to an unresolved V gene where checked; the cause of the rest is unknown. V and J calls and clone size are as listed in that table; D and trimming were resolved from the DNA. The sample includes around 440,000 clones, with about 87% observed a single time. Over 10% of the sample belongs to the ten largest clones.

One collaborating source in Seattle enrolled patients during active infection and followed them longitudinally through the course of disease. Whole blood was collected in K2EDTA tubes by collaborating institutions according to the institutions' own protocols. For TCRbeta analysis, collaborators shipped samples in one of three forms: frozen whole blood, isolated PBMCs, or DNA extracted from either of those sample types. The receptor comes from a woman between 50 and 59 years old with COVID-19, enrolled during active disease. Recombination connected TRBV6-4 to TRBJ2-3, with 12 middle bases fitting TRBD2. The specimen was peripheral blood. The bases are TGTGCCAGCAGTGACGCGACTAGCGGGGGCGGCGGTACGCAGTATTTT. Its translation reads: CASSDATSGGGGTQYF.